This T cell receptor (beta chain) was recovered during a study of blood T cell repertoires in COVID-19. Overall study context: PBMCs, B-cell-depleted T cells, or T cells were the source of the cDNA or gDNA that made up the material.

The V and J ends lost 2 bases and 5 bases respectively, with 6 bases between them. Looked up from germline, CDR1 is SQVTM and CDR2 is ANQGSEA. CDR3 length: 11 residues. The protocol was immunoSEQ multiplex PCR, while the TCRdb copy is restricted to in-frame clones and leaves out a portion. The table records some 170,000 clones, approximately 90% of them present only once. This clonotype originated in a woman between 45 and 60 years old with acute or convalescent COVID-19. The specimen sequenced was peripheral blood. The chain has TRBV29-1 and TRBJ1-1; no firm D call. CDR3 nucleotide sequence: TGCAGCGTTGAACGGGAGACTGAAGCTTTCTTT. As protein: CSVERETEAFF.